This TCR beta chain was sequenced during a study of Graves' ophthalmopathy and Graves' hyperthyroidism. Background on the study: Pretreatment peripheral blood was obtained at initial diagnosis. Whole-study results and caveats: Blood was where most expanded thyroid clonotypes above 0.001 frequency also turned up.

Germline CDR1 and CDR2: SGHRS and YFSETQ. V was clipped by 0 bases and J by 4 bases, with 10 bases between them. The CDR3 loop spans 15 amino acids. This clonotype was seen only a few times. Its antigen remains unknown. Amplification of TCR beta CDR3 regions used RNA transcripts. The first round was an RT-PCR with HTBI primers, and the second round was a multiplex PCR. TCRdb recomputed calls from the multiplex PCR reads with MiXCR, one row per CDR3 protein. The table includes 450,000 or so distinct CDR3 sequences, roughly an eighth detected once. Each diagnosis was determined on the basis of clinical symptoms, serum thyroxine, TRAb, thyroid ultrasound and orbital computed tomography.

Sequencing was done on a sample of blood. V is TRBV5-1 and J is TRBJ2-2; a possible D gene is TRBD2 (5 bases). This TCR derives from a woman in her twenties or thirties with Graves' ophthalmopathy. The CDR3 DNA reads as TGCGCCAGCAGCTTGGATCGGGGAAGCACCGGGGAGCTGTTTTTT. Translation: CASSLDRGSTGELFF.